The TCR beta chain under discussion was sequenced for a study of blood T cell repertoires in COVID-19. Study-level information: Researchers got acute and convalescent COVID-19 samples from the United States, Italy and Spain.

As originally analysed: Cell counts per sample came from amplifying reference gene primers. TCRdb's copy holds only in-frame clones and misses some; the assay was immunoSEQ multiplex PCR. That table gives V, J and clone size, and the DNA gave D and trimming. The table records around 250,000 clones, around 93% of them present only once. A case of COVID-19 had been met by exposed participants within 2 weeks before study entry. CDR1 MNHEY and CDR2 SMNVEV come from the germline V gene (reference sequence). J was trimmed by 0 bases and V by 7 bases; bases with no gene match: 15. The CDR3 runs to 19 residues.

Sequencing was carried out using PBMCs or T cells enriched from blood (not recorded which). This TCR derives from a man in his forties who had been exposed to COVID-19. V is TRBV27 and J is TRBJ2-1; 10 bases fit TRBD2. The CDR3 coding sequence is TGTGCCAGCATCCCCCCGGGGCTAGCGGGAGCGAGCTCCTACAATGAGCAGTTCTTC. It encodes CASIPPGLAGASSYNEQFF.